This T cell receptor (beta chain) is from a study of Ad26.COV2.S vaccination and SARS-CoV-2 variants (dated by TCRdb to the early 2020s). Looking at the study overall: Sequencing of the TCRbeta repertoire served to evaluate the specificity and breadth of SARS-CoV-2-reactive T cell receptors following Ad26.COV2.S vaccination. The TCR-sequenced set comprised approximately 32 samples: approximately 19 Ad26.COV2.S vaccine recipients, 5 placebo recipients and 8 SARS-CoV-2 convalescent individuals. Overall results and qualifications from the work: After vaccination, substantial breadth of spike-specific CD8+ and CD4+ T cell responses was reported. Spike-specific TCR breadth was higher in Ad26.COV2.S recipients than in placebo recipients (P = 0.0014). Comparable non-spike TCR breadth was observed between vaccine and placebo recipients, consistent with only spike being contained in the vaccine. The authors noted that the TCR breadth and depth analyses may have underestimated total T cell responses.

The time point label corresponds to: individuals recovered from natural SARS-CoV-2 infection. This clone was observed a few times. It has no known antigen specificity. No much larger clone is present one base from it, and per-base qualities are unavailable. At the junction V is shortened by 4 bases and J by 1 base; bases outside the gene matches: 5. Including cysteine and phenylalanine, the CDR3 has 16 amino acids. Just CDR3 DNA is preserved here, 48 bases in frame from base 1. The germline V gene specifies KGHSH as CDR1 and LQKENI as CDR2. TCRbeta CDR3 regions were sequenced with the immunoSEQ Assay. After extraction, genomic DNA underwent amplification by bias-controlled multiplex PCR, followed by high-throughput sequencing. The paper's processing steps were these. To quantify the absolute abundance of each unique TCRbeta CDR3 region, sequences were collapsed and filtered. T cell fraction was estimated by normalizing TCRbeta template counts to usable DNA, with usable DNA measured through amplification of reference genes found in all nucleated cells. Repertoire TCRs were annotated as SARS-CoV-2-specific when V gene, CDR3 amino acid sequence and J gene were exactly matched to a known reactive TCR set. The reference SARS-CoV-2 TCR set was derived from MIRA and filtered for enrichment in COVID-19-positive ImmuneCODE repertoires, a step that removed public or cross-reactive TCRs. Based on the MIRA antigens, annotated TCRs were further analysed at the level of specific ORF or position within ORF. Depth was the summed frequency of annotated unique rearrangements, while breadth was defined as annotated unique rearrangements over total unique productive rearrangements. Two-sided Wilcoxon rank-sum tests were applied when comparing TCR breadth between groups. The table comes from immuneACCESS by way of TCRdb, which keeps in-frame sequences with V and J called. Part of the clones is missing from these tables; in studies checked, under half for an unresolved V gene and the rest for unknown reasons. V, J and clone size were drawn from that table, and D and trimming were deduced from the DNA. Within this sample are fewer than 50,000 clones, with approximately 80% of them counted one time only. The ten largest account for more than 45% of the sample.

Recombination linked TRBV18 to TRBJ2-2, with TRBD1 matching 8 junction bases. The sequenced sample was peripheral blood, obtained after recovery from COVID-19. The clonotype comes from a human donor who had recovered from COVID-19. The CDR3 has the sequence CASSLQGAKNTGELFF. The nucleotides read TGTGCCAGCTCACTTCAGGGGGCAAAGAACACCGGGGAGCTGTTTTTT.